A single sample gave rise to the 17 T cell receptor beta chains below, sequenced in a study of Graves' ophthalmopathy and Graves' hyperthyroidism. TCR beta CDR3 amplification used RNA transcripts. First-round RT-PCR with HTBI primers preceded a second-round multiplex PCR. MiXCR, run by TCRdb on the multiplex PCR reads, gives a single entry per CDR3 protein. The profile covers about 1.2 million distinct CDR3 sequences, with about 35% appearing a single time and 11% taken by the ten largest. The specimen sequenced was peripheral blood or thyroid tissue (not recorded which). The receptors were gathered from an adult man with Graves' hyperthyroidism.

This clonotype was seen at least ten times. CDR3 nucleotides: TGTGCCAGCAGCTTGGGGGGGGCTCTAGGCTACGAGCAGTACTTC. It is translated as CASSLGGALGYEQYF. The chain couples TRBV7-8 to TRBJ2-7, with D tentatively TRBD2 (7 bases). V dropped 3 bases and J dropped 3 bases, with 15 bases sitting between them. CDR3 length equals 15 residues. Germline lookup yields CDR1 SGHVS and CDR2 FQNEAQ.

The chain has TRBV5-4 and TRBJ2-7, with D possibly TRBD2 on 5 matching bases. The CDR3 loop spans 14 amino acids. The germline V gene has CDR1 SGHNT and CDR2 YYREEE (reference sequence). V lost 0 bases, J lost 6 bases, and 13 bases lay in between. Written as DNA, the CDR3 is TGTGCCAGCAGCTTGGGGCCTAGCAGTTCCGAGCAGTACTTC. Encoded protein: CASSLGPSSSEQYF.

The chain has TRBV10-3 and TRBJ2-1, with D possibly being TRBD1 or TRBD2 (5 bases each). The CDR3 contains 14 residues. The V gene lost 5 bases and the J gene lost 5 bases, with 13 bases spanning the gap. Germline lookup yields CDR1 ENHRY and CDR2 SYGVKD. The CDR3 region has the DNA TGTGCCATCAGTCCACTCCGGGGCGACAATGAGCAGTTCTTC. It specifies CAISPLRGDNEQFF.

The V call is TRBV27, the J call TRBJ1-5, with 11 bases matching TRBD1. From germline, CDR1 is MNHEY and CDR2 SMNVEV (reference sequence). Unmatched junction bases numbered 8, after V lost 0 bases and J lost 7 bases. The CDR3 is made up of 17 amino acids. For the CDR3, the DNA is TGTGCCAGCAGTTTATCGGGACAGGGGGGAATGGAGCAGCCCCAGCATTTT. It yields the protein CASSLSGQGGMEQPQHF.

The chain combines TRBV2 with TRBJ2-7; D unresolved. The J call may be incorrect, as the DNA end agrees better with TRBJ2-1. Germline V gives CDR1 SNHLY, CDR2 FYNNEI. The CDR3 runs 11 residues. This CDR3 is CASTVLGEQFF. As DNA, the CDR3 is TGTGCCAGCACTGTCTTGGGTGAGCAGTTCTTC.

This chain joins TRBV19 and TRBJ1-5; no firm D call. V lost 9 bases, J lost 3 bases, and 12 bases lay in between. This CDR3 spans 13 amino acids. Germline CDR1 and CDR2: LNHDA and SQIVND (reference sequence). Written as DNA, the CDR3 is TGTGCCAGCTCAGGATCCGTCAATCAGCCCCAGCATTTT. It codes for CASSGSVNQPQHF.

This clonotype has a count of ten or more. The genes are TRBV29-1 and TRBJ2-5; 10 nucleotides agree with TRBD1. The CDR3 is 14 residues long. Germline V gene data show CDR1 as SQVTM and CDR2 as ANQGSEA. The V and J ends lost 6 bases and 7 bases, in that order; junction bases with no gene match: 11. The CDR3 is CSVPGQGGPGTQYF. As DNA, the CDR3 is TGCAGCGTACCCGGACAGGGGGGACCCGGGACCCAGTACTTC.

The CDR3 loop reads CASSSGQGLSDTEAFF. As DNA, the CDR3 is TGTGCCAGCAGTTCGGGACAGGGGTTGTCGGACACTGAAGCTTTCTTT. The chain joins TRBV2 to TRBJ1-1; TRBD1 aligns across 10 bases. Germline V gene data show CDR1 as SNHLY and CDR2 as FYNNEI. There are 16 residues in the CDR3. The V and J ends lost 5 bases and 3 bases, in that order; junction bases with no gene match: 9.

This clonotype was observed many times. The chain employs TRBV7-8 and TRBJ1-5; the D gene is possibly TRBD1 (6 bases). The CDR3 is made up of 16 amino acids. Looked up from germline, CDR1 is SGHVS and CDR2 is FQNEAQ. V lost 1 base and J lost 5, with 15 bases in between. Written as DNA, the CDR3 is TGTGCCAGCAGCTTAGAGTTACAGGGCAGGGATCAGCCCCAGCATTTT. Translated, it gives CASSLELQGRDQPQHF. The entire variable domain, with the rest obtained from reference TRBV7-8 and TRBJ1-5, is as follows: GAGVSQSPRYKVAKRGQDVALRCDPISGHVSLFWYQQALGQGPEFLTYFQNEAQLDKSGLPSDRFFAERPEGSVSTLKIQRTQQEDSAVYLCASSLELQGRDQPQHFGDGTRLSIL.

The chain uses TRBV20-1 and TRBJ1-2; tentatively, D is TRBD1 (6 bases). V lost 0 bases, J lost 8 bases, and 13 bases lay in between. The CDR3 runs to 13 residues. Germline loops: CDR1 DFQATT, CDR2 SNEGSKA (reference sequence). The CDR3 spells CSARESGVEGYTF. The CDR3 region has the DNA TGCAGTGCTAGAGAATCAGGGGTGGAAGGCTACACCTTC.

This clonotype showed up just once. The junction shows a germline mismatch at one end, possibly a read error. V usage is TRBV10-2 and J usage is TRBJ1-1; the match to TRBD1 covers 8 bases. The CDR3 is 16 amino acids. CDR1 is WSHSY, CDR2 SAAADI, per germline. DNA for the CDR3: TGTGCCAGCAGTCTACCCGCTGGACAGGGTTGGACTGAAGCTTTCTTT. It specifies CASSLPAGQGWTEAFF.

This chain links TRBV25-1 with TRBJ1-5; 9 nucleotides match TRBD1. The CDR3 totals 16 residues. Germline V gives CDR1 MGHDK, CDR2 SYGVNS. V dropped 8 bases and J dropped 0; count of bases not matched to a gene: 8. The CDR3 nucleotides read TGTGCCAGCCCTAACAGGGGGCTGAGTAGCAATCAGCCCCAGCATTTT. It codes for CASPNRGLSSNQPQHF.

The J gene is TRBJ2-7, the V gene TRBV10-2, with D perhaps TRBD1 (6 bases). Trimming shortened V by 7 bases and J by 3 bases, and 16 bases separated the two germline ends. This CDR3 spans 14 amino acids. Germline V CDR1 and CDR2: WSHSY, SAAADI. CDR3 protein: CASTLDRVYYEQYF. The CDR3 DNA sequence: TGCGCCAGCACCTTGGACAGAGTTTACTACGAGCAGTACTTC.

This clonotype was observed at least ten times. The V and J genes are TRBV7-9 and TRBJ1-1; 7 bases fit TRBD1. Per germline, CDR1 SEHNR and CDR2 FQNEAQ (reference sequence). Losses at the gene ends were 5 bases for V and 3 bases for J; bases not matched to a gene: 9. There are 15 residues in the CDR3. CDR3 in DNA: TGTGCCAGCAGCATAACAGGGGAAGGGTACACTGAAGCTTTCTTT. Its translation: CASSITGEGYTEAFF.

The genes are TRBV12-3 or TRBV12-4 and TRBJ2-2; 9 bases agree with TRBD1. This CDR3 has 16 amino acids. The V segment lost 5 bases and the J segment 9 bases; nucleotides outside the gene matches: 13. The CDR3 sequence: CASSPGQGRYFRELFF. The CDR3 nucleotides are TGTGCCAGCAGTCCTGGACAGGGGAGGTATTTCAGGGAGCTGTTTTTT.

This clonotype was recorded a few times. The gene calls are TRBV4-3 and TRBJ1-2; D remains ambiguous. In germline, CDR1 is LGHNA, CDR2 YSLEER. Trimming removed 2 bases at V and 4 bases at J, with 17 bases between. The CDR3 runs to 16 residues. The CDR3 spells CASSQSTFEGSYGYTF. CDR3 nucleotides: TGCGCCAGCAGCCAATCTACGTTCGAGGGTAGCTATGGCTACACCTTC.

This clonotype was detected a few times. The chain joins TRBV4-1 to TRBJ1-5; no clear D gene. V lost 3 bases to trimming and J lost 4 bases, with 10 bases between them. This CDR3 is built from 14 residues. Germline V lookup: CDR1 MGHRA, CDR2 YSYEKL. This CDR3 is CASSHVTDNQPQHF. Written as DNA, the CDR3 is TGCGCCAGCAGCCATGTCACGGATAATCAGCCCCAGCATTTT.